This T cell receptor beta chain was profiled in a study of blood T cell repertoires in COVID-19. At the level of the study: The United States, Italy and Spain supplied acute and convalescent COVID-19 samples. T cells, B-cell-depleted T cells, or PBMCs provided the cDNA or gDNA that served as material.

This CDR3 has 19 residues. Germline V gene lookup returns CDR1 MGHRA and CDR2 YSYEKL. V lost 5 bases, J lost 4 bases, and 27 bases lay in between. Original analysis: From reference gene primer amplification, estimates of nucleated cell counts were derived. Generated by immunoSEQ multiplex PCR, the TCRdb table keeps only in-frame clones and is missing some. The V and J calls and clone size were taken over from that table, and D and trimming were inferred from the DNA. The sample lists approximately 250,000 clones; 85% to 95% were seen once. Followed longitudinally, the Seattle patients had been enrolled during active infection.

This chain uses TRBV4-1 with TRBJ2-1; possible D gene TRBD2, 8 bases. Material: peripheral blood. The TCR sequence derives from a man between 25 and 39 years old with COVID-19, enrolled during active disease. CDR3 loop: CASSSLPGGRGARYNEQFF. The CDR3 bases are TGCGCCAGCAGCTCACTCCCAGGGGGGCGGGGGGCCAGGTACAATGAGCAGTTCTTC.